Sequencing of this T cell receptor beta chain was carried out in a study of T cell responses to AZD1222 COVID-19 vaccine. TCRdb keeps only in-frame clones here, not all; method: immunoSEQ multiplex PCR. The sample holds roughly 66,000 clones; roughly 82% are singletons and the top ten take roughly 5%. Germline CDR1 is LNHDA and CDR2 is SQIVND (reference sequence). The CDR3 spans 14 residues. V gave up 5 bases and J gave up 7 bases; unmatched junction bases: 4. V is TRBV19 and J is TRBJ2-2, with 10 bases matching TRBD1. The sequences come from peripheral blood, collected on day 0 of AZD1222 vaccination. The TCR comes from an adult in good health. In DNA form, the CDR3 reads TGTGCCAGTAGTGACAGGGGGCGCGGCGGGGAGCTGTTTTTT. This translates into CASSDRGRGGELFF.